The clone carrying this T cell receptor beta chain was counted many times. The CDR3 totals 15 residues. Per germline, CDR1 DFQATT and CDR2 SNEGSKA (reference sequence). The V gene end was trimmed by 3 bases and the J gene end by 4 bases; junction bases not matched to a gene: 10. The data stem from a study of CD8 T cells in ankylosing spondylitis. MiXCR was run by TCRdb on the 5' RACE reads, yielding one entry per CDR3 protein. Of about 240,000 distinct CDR3 sequences in the sample, around 7.8% were seen once. Sequenced sample: blood, either unsorted or a sorted T cell fraction (not recorded which). This TCR was sampled from a male donor with ankylosing spondylitis or in good health (not recorded which). The V and J genes are TRBV20-1 and TRBJ2-7, with TRBD2 matching 9 bases. CDR3 loop: CSASGVLAGSYEQYF. The CDR3 DNA sequence: TGCAGTGCTAGCGGTGTTCTAGCGGGAAGTTACGAGCAGTACTTC.